The next 18 T cell receptor beta chains were all read from a single sample in a study of T cell responses to AZD1222 COVID-19 vaccine. Method: immunoSEQ multiplex PCR; TCRdb's copy keeps in-frame clones and lacks some. The data hold just over 90,000 clones, with 80% to 90% observed a single time. The sequences come from peripheral blood, collected 28 days after the second AZD1222 dose. The receptors were sampled from an adult who received the AZD1222 COVID-19 vaccine.

The chain links TRBV7-9 to TRBJ2-1; TRBD2 might be the D (6 bases). The length of the CDR3 is 19 residues. Germline V gene sequence: CDR1 SEHNR, CDR2 FQNEAQ (reference sequence). V was trimmed by 2 bases and J by 0 bases, leaving 20 bases between them. CDR3 coding DNA: TGTGCCAGCAGCTTAAAGGCGGCTAGCGCCTCGAGCTCCTACAATGAGCAGTTCTTC. It encodes CASSLKAASASSSYNEQFF. Full variable domain (missing parts from reference TRBV7-9 and TRBJ2-1): DTGVSQNPRHKITKRGQNVTFRCDPISEHNRLYWYRQTLGQGPEFLTYFQNEAQLEKSRLLSDRFSAERPKGSFSTLEIQRTEQGDSAMYLCASSLKAASASSSYNEQFFGPGTRLTVL.

The chain employs TRBV5-1 and TRBJ1-4; the D is unclear. V was pared by 4 bases and J by 4 bases, with 11 bases between. This CDR3 is 14 amino acids long. Germline V gene sequence: CDR1 SGHRS, CDR2 YFSETQ. The CDR3 is CASSPTTGNEKLFF. The CDR3 nucleotides are TGCGCCAGCAGCCCGACGACGGGTAATGAAAAACTGTTTTTT.

This clone came up a few times. V usage is TRBV19 and J usage is TRBJ2-7, with D tentatively TRBD1 (5 bases). Trimming took off 3 bases at V and 0 bases at J, with 12 bases between the two ends. Germline lookup yields CDR1 LNHDA and CDR2 SQIVND (reference sequence). This CDR3 is 15 amino acids long. The CDR3: CASSILPDSSYEQYF. The CDR3 coding sequence is TGTGCCAGTAGTATCCTACCCGACAGCTCCTACGAGCAGTACTTC.

The rearrangement links TRBV6-5 to TRBJ2-5, with D possibly matching TRBD1 (5 bases). CDR1 is MNHEY, CDR2 SVGAGI, per germline. Trimming cost V 4 bases and J 5 bases, with 17 bases left between them. CDR3 size: 15 residues. The CDR3 loop reads CASSLIQGIGETQYF. Written as DNA, the CDR3 is TGTGCCAGCAGTTTGATTCAGGGTATAGGGGAGACCCAGTACTTC.

The CDR3 protein is CASSLRGSNEKLFF. The CDR3 DNA reads as TGCGCCAGCAGCTTGCGGGGGTCTAATGAAAAACTGTTTTTT. The J gene is TRBJ1-4, the V gene TRBV5-1; perhaps TRBD1 as D (5 bases). The CDR3 is 14 residues long. Germline loops: CDR1 SGHRS, CDR2 YFSETQ. Trimming removed 1 base at V and 3 bases at J, with 7 bases between.

A note on this clone: One end of the junction fails to match germline, which may point to a read error. The chain employs TRBV11-3 and TRBJ2-2, with 9 bases aligning to TRBD2. The CDR3 loop spans 16 amino acids. Germline CDR1 and CDR2: SGHNT and YENEEA. CDR3 in DNA: TGTGCCAGCAGCTTAGGTCCTAGCGGGACGAACCGGGGAGCTGTTTTT. Protein product: CASSLGPSGTNRGAVF.

The V call is TRBV7-8, the J call TRBJ1-1; 11 bases align to TRBD1. The germline gives CDR1 SGHVS, CDR2 FQNEAQ. This CDR3 contains 14 residues. V lost 5 bases and J lost 11; bases outside the gene matches: 10. CDR3 protein: CASSPGTGGFGAFF. In nucleotides, the CDR3 is TGTGCCAGCAGCCCCGGGACAGGGGGTTTTGGGGCTTTCTTT.

This rearrangement joins TRBV5-1 to TRBJ2-3, with TRBD2 matching over 7 bases. The length of the CDR3 is 16 residues. The V segment lost 0 bases and the J segment 10 bases; nucleotides outside the gene matches: 14. Germline V lookup: CDR1 SGHRS, CDR2 YFSETQ. The CDR3 sequence is CASSLDGGTNSRAQYF. The CDR3, as DNA: TGCGCCAGCAGCTTGGACGGGGGGACTAATTCGAGGGCGCAGTATTTT. Combining the CDR3 with reference TRBV5-1 and TRBJ2-3 gives the whole variable domain KAGVTQTPRYLIKTRGQQVTLSCSPISGHRSVSWYQQTPGQGLQFLFEYFSETQRNKGNFPGRFSGRQFSNSRSEMNVSTLELGDSALYLCASSLDGGTNSRAQYFGPGTRLTVL.

The chain is built from TRBV9 and TRBJ1-2, with D hard to call. Trimming shortened V by 1 base and J by 6 bases, and 10 bases separated the two germline ends. Germline CDR1 is SGDLS and CDR2 is YYNGEE. The CDR3 totals 13 residues. CDR3 DNA: TGTGCCAGCAGCGTAAACCACCAAGATGGCTACACCTTC. Amino acids: CASSVNHQDGYTF. Filled out from reference TRBV9 and TRBJ1-2, the complete variable domain reads DSGVTQTPKHLITATGQRVTLRCSPRSGDLSVYWYQQSLDQGLQFLIQYYNGEERAKGNILERFSAQQFPDLHSELNLSSLELGDSALYFCASSVNHQDGYTFGSGTRLTVV.

V usage is TRBV18 and J usage is TRBJ1-3; D may be TRBD1 (5 bases). V shed 4 bases and J shed 3 bases, with 16 bases lying between them. This CDR3 has 16 amino acids. Germline CDR1 and CDR2: KGHSH and LQKENI. In nucleotides, the CDR3 is TGTGCCAGCTCACTAGAAACAGGAGCCTTTGGAAACACCATATATTTT. This sequence encodes CASSLETGAFGNTIYF.

V gene TRBV20-1 combines with J gene TRBJ1-1, with 7 bases lining up with TRBD1. Germline V lookup: CDR1 DFQATT, CDR2 SNEGSKA (reference sequence). The CDR3 sequence is 13 residues long. V was pared by 6 bases and J by 9 bases, with 13 bases of the junction left unmatched. Here the CDR3 DNA reads TGCAGTGCAAGTCAGGGGGGGCAAGGTAAAGCTTTCTTT. This encodes CSASQGGQGKAFF.

CDR3 bases: TGTGCCAGTAATAACAGGGGGCCAGAGACCCAGTACTTC. Translation gives CASNNRGPETQYF. The rearrangement joins TRBV19 to TRBJ2-5; 9 nucleotides line up with TRBD1. J was trimmed by 4 bases and V by 7 bases; bases with no gene match: 4. The CDR3 contains 13 residues. CDR1 is LNHDA and CDR2 is SQIVND in the germline V gene (reference sequence).

The chain combines TRBV6-2 or TRBV6-3 with TRBJ2-4, with 7 positions matching TRBD2. CDR1 MNHEY and CDR2 SVGEGT come from the germline V gene. This CDR3 is built from 14 residues. Losses at the gene ends were 5 bases for V and 1 base for J; bases not matched to a gene: 2. CDR3 sequence reads: CASSRRGAKNIQYF. As DNA, the CDR3 is TGTGCCAGCAGTCGGCGGGGGGCCAAAAACATTCAGTACTTC.

The V gene is TRBV10-3, the J gene TRBJ1-2, with D hard to call. The V and J ends lost 4 bases and 8 bases respectively, with 14 bases between them. The germline gives CDR1 ENHRY, CDR2 SYGVKD. There are 13 residues in the CDR3. The CDR3 spells CAISGSGSDGYTF. The CDR3 region has the DNA TGTGCCATCAGTGGTTCGGGGTCGGACGGCTACACCTTC.

The rearrangement links TRBV12-3 or TRBV12-4 to TRBJ2-7; D gene uncertain. The CDR3 contains 13 residues. Trimming stripped 4 bases from V and 1 base from J, with 8 bases between. The CDR3 DNA reads TGTGCCAGCAGTTGGAAGACTTCCTACGAGCAGTACTTC. The encoded protein is CASSWKTSYEQYF.

V usage is TRBV7-9 and J usage is TRBJ2-1; 13 positions agree with TRBD2. This CDR3 is built from 15 residues. Germline V gives CDR1 SEHNR, CDR2 FQNEAQ (reference sequence). The junction had 7 bases not matched to a gene; V was cut back by 4 bases and J by 10 bases. The CDR3 is CASSSGTSGMLEQFF. In nucleotides, the CDR3 is TGTGCCAGCAGCTCCGGGACTAGCGGGATGTTAGAGCAGTTCTTC.

V and J are TRBV19 and TRBJ2-1; 12 bases map to TRBD1. With V trimmed by 3 bases and J by 7 bases, 4 bases remained unmatched. The CDR3 is made up of 15 amino acids. Per germline, CDR1 LNHDA and CDR2 SQIVND (reference sequence). The CDR3 bases are TGTGCCAGTAGTATCCCGGGACAGGGGGCAAATGAGCAGTTCTTC. This sequence encodes CASSIPGQGANEQFF.

This clone has a single count. This chain links TRBV11-2 with TRBJ2-7; D remains unclear. This CDR3 is 14 amino acids long. CDR1 and CDR2 from the germline V gene are SGHAT and FQNNGV. V was shortened by 2 bases and J by 0 bases, with 8 bases between the two germline ends. In nucleotides, the CDR3 is TGTGCCAGCAGCTTATGGCCGGACTCCTACGAGCAGTACTTC. Its protein product is CASSLWPDSYEQYF.